These 13 T cell receptor beta chains were sequenced from one sample in a study of tumor-infiltrating lymphocytes in primary liver carcinoma. Production of TCR beta cDNA used 500 ng total RNA together with a constant-region primer. Employing slightly modified ARM-PCR, three nested multiplex PCR rounds were run, and these gave rise to the TCR beta libraries. Use of TRBV1-TRBV30 forward primers with a C-beta reverse primer characterized the first two PCR rounds, which lasted around 11 cycles each. MiXCR, run by TCRdb on the multiplex PCR reads, gives a single entry per CDR3 protein. The sample yields around 81,000 distinct CDR3 sequences, 71% seen once. The roughly 19-33 mg bulk tissue piece was not sorted before simultaneous RNA and DNA extraction. Sequencing input: liver tumor tissue from sampling region 4. Subset denoted: tumor region T4, right-lateral pole. These receptors originate from a woman in her sixties with primary liver carcinoma and hepatitis B virus infection.

For this clonotype: A read error may account for a junction end that differs from germline. The V and J genes are TRBV11-2 and TRBJ2-2, with TRBD2 identical over 10 bases. Per germline, CDR1 SGHAT and CDR2 FQNNGV. CDR3 length: 15 residues. DNA of the CDR3: TGTGCCAGCAGCCAGGCTAGCGGGAGCGGCGGGAAGCTGTTTTTT. As protein: CASSQASGSGGKLFF.

A remark on this clonotype: This may stem from a read error, because a much larger clone lies one nucleotide away. The genes are TRBV6-2 or TRBV6-3 and TRBJ2-3, with a weak D call TRBD2 (6 bases). Germline V gene sequence: CDR1 MNHEY, CDR2 SVGEGT. The CDR3 spans 14 residues. This chain's CDR3 is CASSYLRETDTQYF. CDR3 nucleotide sequence: TGTGCCAGCAGCTACTTACGGGAGACAGATACGCAGTATTTT.

As to this clonotype: A much larger clone lies one base from this, so it may be a read error. CDR3 loop: CASSSGFFTGAFF. For the CDR3, the DNA is TGTGCCAGCAGCTCGGGGTTCTTCACTGGAGCTTTCTTT. V usage is TRBV7-9 and J usage is TRBJ1-1; no clear D gene. Germline-derived CDR1 and CDR2 are SEHNR and FQNEAQ (reference sequence). This CDR3 comprises 13 residues.

Regarding this clonotype: The germline gene is not matched at one end of the junction; a read error may be the cause. The chain recombines TRBV11-1 with TRBJ2-7; perhaps D is TRBD1 or TRBD2 (5 bases each). Germline CDR1 SGHAT, CDR2 FQDESV (reference sequence). This CDR3 comprises 15 residues. The CDR3 protein is CASSWDGTRSYEQYF. CDR3 DNA sequence: TGTGCCAGCAGCTGGGACGGGACGAGGTCCTATGAGCAGTACTTC. The whole variable domain, remainder taken from reference TRBV11-1 and TRBJ2-7, is EAEVAQSPRYKITEKSQAVAFWCDPISGHATLYWYRQILGQGPELLVQFQDESVVDDSQLPKDRFSAERLKGVDSTLKIQPAELGDSAMYLCASSWDGTRSYEQYFGPGTRLTVT.

In the case of this clonotype: The junction does not match germline at one end; this may be a read error. The CDR3: CASSYMAGDVEQYF. The CDR3 DNA is TGCGCCAGCAGTTACATGGCGGGAGACGTCGAGCAGTACTTC. The genes are TRBV6-5 and TRBJ2-7, with 7 bases fitting TRBD2. The CDR3 is 14 amino acids. Germline CDR1 reads MNHEY; CDR2 reads SVGAGI.

To note about this clonotype: No conserved phenylalanine or tryptophan is present at the end of the CDR3, so a read error is the likely explanation. This chain links TRBV7-9 with TRBJ1-2; the D gene is possibly TRBD1 (6 bases). The CDR3 has 14 residues. The germline CDR1 and CDR2 sequences are SEHNR and FQNEAQ (reference sequence). For the CDR3, the DNA is TGTGCTAGCAGCGCTCGGACAGAAGGTTATGGCTACACCCTC. Translation gives CASSARTEGYGYTL.

The rearrangement uses TRBV5-4 and TRBJ2-5; the D call may be TRBD1 or TRBD2 (5 bases each). Trimming stripped 4 bases from V and 5 bases from J, with 15 bases between. The CDR3 is 14 residues long. CDR1 is SGHNT, CDR2 YYREEE, per germline (reference sequence). CDR3 sequence reads: CASSQTTWDETQYF. The CDR3 DNA reads TGTGCCAGCAGCCAAACGACATGGGACGAGACCCAGTACTTC.

This clonotype appeared a few times. One junction end does not reproduce the germline sequence, and a read error may be involved. The genes are TRBV14 and TRBJ1-2, with 7 bases that match TRBD1. The CDR3 is 13 residues long. Germline V lookup: CDR1 SGHDN, CDR2 FVKESK. The CDR3 DNA is TGTACCAGCAGCCAAGACAGGGACTATGGCTACACCTTC. Translation gives CTSSQDRDYGYTF.

This clonotype has ten or more counts. V and J are TRBV12-5 and TRBJ2-5; unclear D gene. Trimming stripped 0 bases from V and 3 bases from J, with 2 bases between. CDR3 length: 12 amino acids. Germline CDR1 reads LGHNT; CDR2 reads FRNRAP. CDR3 region: CASGLVEETQYF. The CDR3 bases are TGTGCTAGTGGTTTGGTAGAAGAGACCCAGTACTTC.

The chain combines TRBV6-2 or TRBV6-3 with TRBJ2-4; D gene uncertain. This CDR3 contains 13 residues. Germline V gene lookup returns CDR1 MNHEY and CDR2 SVGEGT. Trimming stripped 3 bases from V and 6 bases from J, with 9 bases between. Here the CDR3 reads CASSYKVRNIQYF. DNA of the CDR3: TGTGCCAGCAGTTATAAGGTGAGAAACATTCAGTACTTC.

This clonotype was recorded only once. The gene calls are TRBV20-1 and TRBJ2-3, with 9 positions matching TRBD2. This CDR3 has 18 residues. V was clipped by 2 bases and J by 2 bases; unmatched bases: 14. Germline V lookup: CDR1 DFQATT, CDR2 SNEGSKA (reference sequence). DNA for the CDR3: TGCAGTGCTAGATCCCCCCTCGGAGCTAGCGGGACCACAGATACGCAGTATTTT. Protein product: CSARSPLGASGTTDTQYF.

This clonotype was observed a few times. One end of the junction does not line up with germline, which may come from a read error. This chain uses TRBV29-1 with TRBJ2-5; D is ambiguous. The germline CDR1 and CDR2 sequences are SQVTM and ANQGSEA. The CDR3 extends over 11 amino acids. The CDR3 DNA follows: TGCAGCGTTTACGGGCTTGAGGCCCAGTGCTTC. It is translated as CSVYGLEAQCF.

This clonotype was observed many times. The gene calls are TRBV6-2 or TRBV6-3 and TRBJ2-3; 12 nucleotides match TRBD1. V trimming: 6 bases; J trimming: 5 bases; junction bases outside the gene matches: 9. This CDR3 spans 16 amino acids. In germline, CDR1 is MNHEY, CDR2 SVGEGT. Written as DNA, the CDR3 is TGTGCCAGCAGAGCAGCCGGGACAGGGGGCGAAGATACGCAGTATTTT. As protein: CASRAAGTGGEDTQYF.